This T cell receptor (beta chain) was sequenced during a study of blood T cell repertoires in COVID-19. About the research overall: The origin of the acute and convalescent COVID-19 samples was the United States, Italy and Spain. From T cells, B-cell-depleted T cells, or PBMCs came the material, which was cDNA or gDNA.

Trimming removed 5 bases from V and 1 base from J, with 18 bases in between. The CDR3 runs 16 residues. CDR1 is SGHVS and CDR2 is FQNEAQ in the germline V gene. The method was immunoSEQ multiplex PCR; TCRdb's version includes in-frame clones alone and lacks a portion of them. The table lists 300,000 or so clones, about 88% of them singletons. The participants were between about 18 and 90 years old and came from 20 to 30 US areas. Participants reported their clinical history, and cohort assignment relied on those reports. This clonotype was sampled from a young woman who had recovered from COVID-19. The J gene is TRBJ2-7, the V gene TRBV7-8; the D gene is possibly TRBD2 (7 bases). Sequenced: PBMCs or T cells enriched from blood (not recorded which). The CDR3 DNA reads as TGTGCCAGCAGCGACCCTGGTGGGGGGGCTTCCTACGAGCAGTACTTC. Protein product: CASSDPGGGASYEQYF.